These 16 T cell receptor beta chains share one sample of origin, sequenced in a study of control samples from healthy donors and cancer patients (dated by TCRdb to about 2020). The library was produced with the immunoSEQ multiplex PCR assay. TCRdb mirrors the immuneACCESS table, restricted to in-frame sequences. Some clones are absent from its copies; in checked studies, under half trace to an unresolved V gene, and the reason for the others is unknown. Within this sample are about 94,000 clones, with just over 90% of them counted one time only. Of the sample, around 3.8% is held by the ten largest clones. The sample taken for sequencing was blood. The receptor source for this set is a woman between 18 and 29 years old in good health.

V gene TRBV9 combines with J gene TRBJ1-4, with D uncertain. The V gene's germline CDR1 is SGDLS and CDR2 YYNGEE. This CDR3 spans 16 amino acids. Trimming shortened V by 1 base and J by 4 bases, and 14 bases separated the two germline ends. The CDR3 DNA follows: TGTGCCAGCAGCGTATCGACCCGTCGAAATAATGAAAAACTGTTTTTT. Translating gives CASSVSTRRNNEKLFF.

The table lists this clone with a count of one. The chain is built from TRBV7-9 and TRBJ2-7; 11 nucleotides agree with TRBD2. The CDR3 extends over 16 amino acids. Germline trimming cut 2 bases from V and 2 bases from J; bases unmatched to any gene: 5. CDR1 is SEHNR, CDR2 FQNEAQ, per germline (reference sequence). CDR3 loop: CASSLIASGGTYEQYF. DNA for the CDR3: TGTGCCAGCAGCTTAATCGCTAGCGGGGGGACCTACGAGCAGTACTTC. Supplemented by reference TRBV7-9 and TRBJ2-7, the full variable domain reads DTGVSQNPRHKITKRGQNVTFRCDPISEHNRLYWYRQTLGQGPEFLTYFQNEAQLEKSRLLSDRFSAERPKGSFSTLEIQRTEQGDSAMYLCASSLIASGGTYEQYFGPGTRLTVT.

J is TRBJ1-6 and V is TRBV7-8; D uncertain. CDR3 length: 13 amino acids. Germline CDR1 reads SGHVS; CDR2 reads FQNEAQ. Trimming removed 5 bases from V and 8 bases from J, with 10 bases in between. The CDR3 DNA reads as TGTGCCAGCAGCAATGAGGCGGATTCACCCCTCCACTTT. This gives the protein CASSNEADSPLHF.

This chain uses TRBV28 with TRBJ1-5; possibly TRBD1 for D (5 bases). This CDR3 has 15 residues. The V gene's germline CDR1 is MDHEN and CDR2 SYDVKM. Trimming took off 7 bases at V and 6 bases at J, with 19 bases between the two ends. The CDR3 region is CASNHIQGSPQPQHF. The CDR3 DNA reads as TGTGCCAGCAACCATATCCAGGGATCACCTCAGCCCCAGCATTTT.

The chain has TRBV4-1 and TRBJ2-5, with D perhaps TRBD1 (6 bases). Germline assignment: CDR1 MGHRA and CDR2 YSYEKL. The length of the CDR3 is 15 residues. Between the trimmed V and J ends, which lost 4 bases and 1 base, there was a span of 13 bases. The CDR3 sequence: CASSPGTNSQETQYF. In DNA form, the CDR3 reads TGCGCCAGCAGCCCCGGGACAAACAGCCAAGAGACCCAGTACTTC.

The chain has TRBV27 and TRBJ2-2, with D possibly matching TRBD1 (6 bases). The CDR3 consists of 14 residues. Trimming cost V 4 bases and J 1 base, with 7 bases left between them. Germline values: CDR1 MNHEY, CDR2 SMNVEV (reference sequence). The CDR3 DNA sequence: TGTGCCAGCAGTTCCAGGGGGAACACCGGGGAGCTGTTTTTT. Translated, it gives CASSSRGNTGELFF.

The V gene is TRBV19, the J gene TRBJ2-1; 7 bases match TRBD2. Trimming took 5 bases from V and 4 from J; bases not matched to a gene: 8. Germline CDR1 is LNHDA and CDR2 is SQIVND (reference sequence). The CDR3 sequence is 15 residues long. The CDR3 region has the DNA TGTGCCAGTAGTGGTGGAGCGGGGTTTTACAATGAGCAGTTCTTC. This encodes CASSGGAGFYNEQFF. The whole variable domain, remainder taken from reference TRBV19 and TRBJ2-1, is DGGITQSPKYLFRKEGQNVTLSCEQNLNHDAMYWYRQDPGQGLRLIYYSQIVNDFQKGDIAEGYSVSREKKESFPLTVTSAQKNPTAFYLCASSGGAGFYNEQFFGPGTRLTVL.

This sequence joins TRBV4-1 and TRBJ2-1; 10 bases are shared with TRBD2. The germline V gene encodes CDR1 MGHRA and CDR2 YSYEKL. CDR3 length equals 16 residues. V trimming: 1 base; J trimming: 5 bases; junction bases outside the gene matches: 5. The CDR3 reads CASSQVGLAGDNEQFF. The CDR3 bases are TGCGCCAGCAGCCAAGTAGGCCTAGCGGGGGACAATGAGCAGTTCTTC.

The rearrangement links TRBV6-1 to TRBJ1-2, with 7 nucleotides matching TRBD1. From germline, CDR1 is MNHNS and CDR2 SASEGT. J lost 5 bases, V lost 0 bases, and 3 bases had no gene match. This CDR3 contains 14 residues. CDR3: CASSEAGTDYGYTF. As DNA, the CDR3 is TGTGCCAGCAGTGAAGCTGGGACAGATTATGGCTACACCTTC.

V is TRBV13 and J is TRBJ2-1, with 9 bases lining up with TRBD1. Germline lookup yields CDR1 PRHDT and CDR2 FYEKMQ (reference sequence). CDR3 length: 18 amino acids. Germline trimming cut 2 bases from V and 5 bases from J; bases unmatched to any gene: 13. CDR3: CASSLSSRGQGYNNEQFF. In DNA, the CDR3 is TGTGCCAGCAGCTTAAGCAGCAGGGGACAGGGATATAACAATGAGCAGTTCTTC.

The chain uses TRBV5-6 and TRBJ2-7; 8 nucleotides line up with TRBD1. Trimming cost V 4 bases and J 6 bases; bases outside gene matches: 12. CDR3 size: 15 residues. CDR1 is SGHDT and CDR2 is YYEEEE in the germline V gene. The CDR3 nucleotides are TGTGCCAGCAGCACGACAGGGGAAGGTCTCGGCGAGCAGTACTTC. Translating gives CASSTTGEGLGEQYF.

The J gene is TRBJ1-6, the V gene TRBV6-5; perhaps TRBD1 as D (6 bases). This CDR3 region has 12 residues. Deletions cut 5 bases from V and 13 bases from J, with 12 bases between. CDR1 and CDR2 from the germline V gene are MNHEY and SVGAGI. The DNA for the CDR3 is TGTGCCAGCAGTAAAAACAGGGATCCCCTCCACTTT. Amino acids: CASSKNRDPLHF.

The rearrangement uses TRBV11-2 and TRBJ1-2; no definite D call. Germline CDR1 reads SGHAT; CDR2 reads FQNNGV. Trimming removed 5 bases at V and 0 bases at J, with 19 bases between. This CDR3 has 17 residues. CDR3 amino acids: CASSPLSRDIANYGYTF. CDR3 in DNA: TGTGCCAGCAGCCCTCTGTCGCGTGACATTGCTAACTATGGCTACACCTTC. Full variable domain (outside the CDR3, taken from reference TRBV11-2 and TRBJ1-2): EAGVAQSPRYKIIEKRQSVAFWCNPISGHATLYWYQQILGQGPKLLIQFQNNGVVDDSQLPKDRFSAERLKGVDSTLKIQPAKLEDSAVYLCASSPLSRDIANYGYTFGSGTRLTVV.

This rearrangement joins TRBV12-5 to TRBJ1-3; D unresolved. The length of the CDR3 is 14 residues. The V and J ends lost 7 bases and 0 bases respectively, with 10 bases between them. CDR1 is LGHNT and CDR2 is FRNRAP in the germline V gene. This CDR3 reads CASETGYSGNTIYF. CDR3 DNA: TGTGCTAGTGAGACCGGTTACTCTGGAAACACCATATATTTT. The full variable domain, with the rest looked up from reference TRBV12-5 and TRBJ1-3, is DARVTQTPRHKVTEMGQEVTMRCQPILGHNTVFWYRQTMMQGLELLAYFRNRAPLDDSGMPKDRFSAEMPDATLATLKIQPSEPRDSAVYFCASETGYSGNTIYFGEGSWLTVV.

The chain links TRBV7-8 to TRBJ2-7; 9 positions match TRBD2. The CDR3 runs 15 residues. V trimming: 5 bases; J trimming: 3 bases; junction bases outside the gene matches: 8. In germline, CDR1 is SGHVS, CDR2 FQNEAQ. The CDR3 region is CASSRRASGVYEQYF. The DNA for the CDR3 is TGTGCCAGCAGCCGGCGGGCTAGCGGGGTCTACGAGCAGTACTTC.

This chain uses TRBV7-9 with TRBJ1-1, with a tentative D call TRBD1 (5 bases). Germline loops: CDR1 SEHNR, CDR2 FQNEAQ (reference sequence). The CDR3 consists of 18 residues. The V end was cut by 1 base, the J end by 5 bases, with 23 bases between. CDR3 sequence reads: CASSLESVAGAARTEAFF. CDR3 DNA sequence: TGTGCCAGCAGCTTAGAATCTGTTGCTGGGGCCGCTCGAACTGAAGCTTTCTTT.